Reported below is one T cell receptor (beta chain). Authors' data handling: Counts of nucleated cells, estimated from reference gene primer amplification, were obtained. Sequencing was performed with immunoSEQ multiplex PCR; in TCRdb, only in-frame clones are kept and a portion is missing. Clone size and the V and J calls come from that table; the DNA yielded D and trimming. This table holds about 45,000 clones, under 90% found once. The source of the sample is a study of blood T cell repertoires in COVID-19. The CDR3 contains 14 residues. Germline CDR1 reads SEHNR; CDR2 reads FQNEAQ (reference sequence). The V gene end was trimmed by 5 bases and the J gene end by 8 bases; junction bases not matched to a gene: 7.

The TCR sequence derives from a human donor in a cohort sampled during active COVID-19. The gene calls are TRBV7-9 and TRBJ1-4; TRBD1 matches at 8 bases. The sequenced sample was peripheral blood. The DNA of the CDR3 is TGTGCCAGCAGCAAAACCACAGGGGGGGAAAAACTGTTTTTT. As protein: CASSKTTGGEKLFF.